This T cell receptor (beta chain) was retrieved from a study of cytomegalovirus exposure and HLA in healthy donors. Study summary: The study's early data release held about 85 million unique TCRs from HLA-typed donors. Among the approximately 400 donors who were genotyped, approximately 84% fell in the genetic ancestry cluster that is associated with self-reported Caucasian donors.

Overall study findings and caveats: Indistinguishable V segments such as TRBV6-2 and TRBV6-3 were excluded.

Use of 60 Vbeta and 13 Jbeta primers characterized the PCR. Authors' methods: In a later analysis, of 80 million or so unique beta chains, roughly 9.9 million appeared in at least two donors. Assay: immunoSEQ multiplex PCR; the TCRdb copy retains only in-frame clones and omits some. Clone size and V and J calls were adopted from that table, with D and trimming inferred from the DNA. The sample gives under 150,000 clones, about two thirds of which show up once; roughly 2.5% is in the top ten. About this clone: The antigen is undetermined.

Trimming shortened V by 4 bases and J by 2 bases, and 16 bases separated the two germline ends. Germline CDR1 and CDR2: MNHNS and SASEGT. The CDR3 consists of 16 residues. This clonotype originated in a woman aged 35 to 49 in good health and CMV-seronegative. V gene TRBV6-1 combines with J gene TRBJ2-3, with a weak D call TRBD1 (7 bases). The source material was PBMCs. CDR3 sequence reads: CASSVIDREVTDTQYF. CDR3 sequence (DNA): TGTGCCAGCAGTGTTATAGACAGGGAGGTCACAGATACGCAGTATTTT.